The 17 T cell receptor beta chains given below trace back to one sample, sequenced in a study of blood T cell repertoires in COVID-19. The method was immunoSEQ multiplex PCR; TCRdb's version includes in-frame clones alone and lacks a portion of them. Among just over 250,000 clones listed, about 90% were seen once. What was sequenced was peripheral blood. All receptors derive from a woman in her 70s with COVID-19, enrolled during active disease.

This chain uses TRBV28 with TRBJ1-2; the match to TRBD1 covers 8 bases. The CDR3 covers 16 residues. Germline V gene data show CDR1 as MDHEN and CDR2 as SYDVKM. J gave up 6 bases and V 5 bases, and 14 bases lay outside the gene matches. CDR3 loop: CASSLHPPDREHGYTF. The CDR3 DNA sequence: TGTGCCAGCAGTCTCCACCCGCCGGACAGGGAGCATGGCTACACCTTC.

Of note for this clone: Other nucleotide sequences in the sample specify the same CDR3. The chain uses TRBV19 and TRBJ1-5; 7 bases line up with TRBD1. Germline lookup yields CDR1 LNHDA and CDR2 SQIVND (reference sequence). J lost 2 bases, V lost 4 bases, and 2 bases had no gene match. The CDR3 sequence is 14 residues long. CDR3 in DNA: TGTGCCAGTAGTACCACAGGGGGCAATCAGCCCCAGCATTTT. As protein: CASSTTGGNQPQHF. Combining the CDR3 with reference TRBV19 and TRBJ1-5 gives the whole variable domain DGGITQSPKYLFRKEGQNVTLSCEQNLNHDAMYWYRQDPGQGLRLIYYSQIVNDFQKGDIAEGYSVSREKKESFPLTVTSAQKNPTAFYLCASSTTGGNQPQHFGDGTRLSIL.

This chain links TRBV10-3 with TRBJ2-1; a possible D gene is TRBD1 (6 bases). The CDR3 sequence is 14 residues long. Germline lookup yields CDR1 ENHRY and CDR2 SYGVKD. Trimming took off 3 bases at V and 6 bases at J, with 12 bases between the two ends. The CDR3 protein is CAISDLQGINEQFF. The DNA of the CDR3 is TGTGCCATCAGTGATCTGCAGGGGATCAATGAGCAGTTCTTC.

The chain links TRBV6-5 to TRBJ2-1; 7 bases map to TRBD2. J was trimmed by 1 base and V by 5 bases; bases with no gene match: 5. Germline V CDR1 and CDR2: MNHEY, SVGAGI. This CDR3 spans 15 amino acids. This CDR3 is CASSLLATSYNEQFF. DNA for the CDR3: TGTGCCAGCAGTCTACTAGCGACATCCTACAATGAGCAGTTCTTC.

This chain links TRBV5-1 with TRBJ2-7; TRBD1 matches 7 bases. In germline, CDR1 is SGHRS, CDR2 YFSETQ. The CDR3 totals 16 residues. V lost 0 bases to trimming and J lost 7 bases; unmatched junction nucleotides: 13. Here the CDR3 DNA reads TGCGCCAGCAGCTTGGGGACAGGCGGTACCTTCTCTGAGCAGTACTTC. This codes for CASSLGTGGTFSEQYF.

The chain carries TRBV19 and TRBJ2-5; the D gene is possibly TRBD1 (5 bases). The ends were cut back, 5 bases at V and 7 bases at J, with 14 bases in the middle. The CDR3 runs 13 residues. CDR1 and CDR2 (germline): LNHDA, SQIVND (reference sequence). In nucleotides, the CDR3 is TGTGCCAGTAGTGCGGAGACAGTGGGGACCCAGTACTTC. Its translation is CASSAETVGTQYF.

This clone was detected only once. The chain couples TRBV5-4 to TRBJ2-3; 9 bases are shared with TRBD2. Germline lookup yields CDR1 SGHNT and CDR2 YYREEE (reference sequence). The V and J ends lost 3 bases and 4 bases, in that order; junction bases with no gene match: 9. The CDR3 extends over 16 amino acids. CDR3 coding DNA: TGTGCCAGCAGCTCCTTTAGCGGGAGTGGGTCAGATACGCAGTATTTT. It encodes CASSSFSGSGSDTQYF.

The genes are TRBV12-5 and TRBJ2-5, with D perhaps matching TRBD1 (6 bases). CDR3 length: 14 amino acids. Germline assignment: CDR1 LGHNT and CDR2 FRNRAP. V was clipped by 7 bases and J by 5 bases, with 17 bases between them. CDR3 coding DNA: TGTGCTAGTGCCCAGGGGACCTCCGGGGAGACCCAGTACTTC. It encodes CASAQGTSGETQYF.

This clone showed up just once. This rearrangement joins TRBV9 to TRBJ1-1, with TRBD1 as a possible D gene (5 bases). The CDR3 covers 14 residues. Germline CDR1 SGDLS, CDR2 YYNGEE. Trimming removed 4 bases from V and 4 bases from J, with 14 bases in between. The CDR3 loop is CASSSHLGGTEAFF. The DNA for the CDR3 is TGTGCCAGCAGCTCACACCTCGGGGGCACTGAAGCTTTCTTT.

This rearrangement joins TRBV5-1 to TRBJ1-4; D is unclear. V was shortened by 3 bases and J by 6 bases, with 9 bases between the two germline ends. In germline, CDR1 is SGHRS, CDR2 YFSETQ. The CDR3 contains 13 residues. The CDR3 DNA is TGCGCCAGCAGCTCTCGACGGGATGAAAAACTGTTTTTT. This sequence encodes CASSSRRDEKLFF.

This chain links TRBV2 with TRBJ1-1; tentative D call: TRBD1 (6 bases). This CDR3 is built from 14 residues. Germline CDR1 reads SNHLY; CDR2 reads FYNNEI. V was shortened by 5 bases and J by 0 bases, with 10 bases between the two germline ends. The CDR3 DNA follows: TGTGCCAGCAGTTCCGACAGGATGAACACTGAAGCTTTCTTT. This translates into CASSSDRMNTEAFF. Filled out from reference TRBV2 and TRBJ1-1, the complete variable domain reads EPEVTQTPSHQVTQMGQEVILRCVPISNHLYFYWYRQILGQKVEFLVSFYNNEISEKSEIFDDQFSVERPDGSNFTLKIRSTKLEDSAMYFCASSSDRMNTEAFFGQGTRLTVV.

The V call is TRBV30, the J call TRBJ1-1, with no clear D. Germline values: CDR1 GTSNPN, CDR2 SVGIG (reference sequence). The CDR3 consists of 13 residues. V lost 1 base to trimming and J lost 4 bases, with 10 bases between them. CDR3 region: CAWSANDGTEAFF. For the CDR3, the DNA is TGTGCCTGGAGTGCTAATGATGGCACTGAAGCTTTCTTT.

This rearrangement joins TRBV2 to TRBJ2-7; 10 nucleotides line up with TRBD2. Per germline, CDR1 SNHLY and CDR2 FYNNEI. V gave up 8 bases and J gave up 5 bases; unmatched junction bases: 9. This CDR3 contains 14 residues. This CDR3 is CASALAGVVHEQYF. CDR3 DNA: TGTGCCAGCGCTCTAGCGGGAGTCGTCCACGAGCAGTACTTC.

This chain links TRBV6-6 with TRBJ2-7, with D maybe TRBD2 (6 bases). CDR3 length equals 15 residues. From germline, CDR1 is MNHNY and CDR2 SVGAGI (reference sequence). Trimming pared 0 bases from V and 5 bases from J, leaving 14 bases between. CDR3 bases: TGTGCCAGCAGTTACTCGAGTCGTCTAGCGAACGAGCAGTACTTC. Protein product: CASSYSSRLANEQYF.

V usage is TRBV5-1 and J usage is TRBJ1-5, with unresolved D. Trimming stripped 0 bases from V and 0 bases from J, with 7 bases between. Looked up from germline, CDR1 is SGHRS and CDR2 is YFSETQ. This CDR3 contains 15 residues. The CDR3 reads CASSLDGYSNQPQHF. For the CDR3, the DNA is TGCGCCAGCAGCTTGGACGGTTATAGCAATCAGCCCCAGCATTTT.

The genes are TRBV2 and TRBJ2-5, with 8 bases that match TRBD2. J lost 0 bases, V lost 6 bases, and 12 bases had no gene match. The CDR3 spans 17 residues. The germline CDR1 and CDR2 sequences are SNHLY and FYNNEI. CDR3 loop: CASRKTSGGGYQETQYF. The CDR3 DNA sequence: TGTGCCAGCAGGAAAACTAGCGGAGGGGGTTACCAAGAGACCCAGTACTTC.

J is TRBJ2-4 and V is TRBV5-1, with TRBD1 identical over 12 bases. The V gene's germline CDR1 is SGHRS and CDR2 YFSETQ. V lost 4 bases to trimming and J lost 5 bases; unmatched junction nucleotides: 7. This CDR3 is 16 amino acids long. CDR3 nucleotides: TGCGCCAGCAGCCCAGGGACAGGGGGCGCAGAAAACATTCAGTACTTC. Protein: CASSPGTGGAENIQYF.